This TCR beta chain was sequenced during a study of blood T cell repertoires in COVID-19. Study in general: Nucleic acid was either cDNA or gDNA, and it came from T cells, B-cell-depleted T cells, or PBMCs.

Per germline, CDR1 KGHDR and CDR2 SFDVKD. V shed 3 bases and J 0 bases; nucleotides not matched to a gene: 9. The CDR3 is 19 residues long. This clone was seen just once. Only in-frame clones appear in the TCRdb table, and some are missing; sequencing was by immunoSEQ multiplex PCR. The sample carries approximately 30,000 clones, around 87% recorded once. Sequencing input: peripheral blood. The clonotype originates from a human donor in a cohort sampled during active COVID-19. The chain is built from TRBV24-1 and TRBJ2-1; 11 nucleotides align to TRBD2. CDR3 DNA sequence: TGTGCCACCAGTGATCTCCCGACTAGCGGGAAGAGCTCCTACAATGAGCAGTTCTTC. The encoded protein is CATSDLPTSGKSSYNEQFF.